These 25 T cell receptor beta chains were sequenced from one sample in a study of T cells in Graves' hyperthyroidism and ophthalmopathy. The CDR3 regions of TCR beta were amplified from RNA transcripts. Using the HTBI primer set, a first-round RT-PCR was run on the TCR CDR3. TCRdb used MiXCR to reprocess the multiplex PCR reads, holding one entry per CDR3 protein. The sample has 350,000 or so distinct CDR3 sequences; approximately 18% are singletons. Input material: blood. These receptors were taken from a woman in her forties or fifties with Graves' hyperthyroidism.

The chain is built from TRBV6-1 and TRBJ2-7, with 8 nucleotides matching TRBD1. Germline V gene data show CDR1 as MNHNS and CDR2 as SASEGT. The CDR3 has 11 amino acids. V lost 6 bases and J lost 10; bases outside the gene matches: 5. Written as DNA, the CDR3 is TGTGCCAGCAGAGAGACAGGGGAACAGTACGTC. This codes for CASRETGEQYV.

The CDR3 coding sequence is TGCAGTGCTAGAGATCCAGCGGGGGCTCGAGAGACCCAGTACTTC. This codes for CSARDPAGARETQYF. The genes are TRBV20-1 and TRBJ2-5; 8 positions agree with TRBD2. Germline CDR1 is DFQATT and CDR2 is SNEGSKA (reference sequence). The V segment lost 0 bases and the J segment 4 bases; nucleotides outside the gene matches: 7. This CDR3 is built from 15 residues.

The table lists this clonotype with many counts. The V and J genes are TRBV27 and TRBJ2-5; TRBD2 aligns across 10 bases. The CDR3 totals 16 residues. With V trimmed by 3 bases and J by 2 bases, 6 bases remained unmatched. Germline CDR1 MNHEY, CDR2 SMNVEV (reference sequence). In DNA form, the CDR3 reads TGTGCCAGCAGTTTTTGGGCTAGCGGGAGTCAAGAGACCCAGTACTTC. Translation gives CASSFWASGSQETQYF.

This clonotype occurred many times. V gene TRBV9 combines with J gene TRBJ1-2; D may be TRBD1 (5 bases). Between the trimmed V and J ends, which lost 0 bases and 1 base, there was a span of 10 bases. The CDR3 has 15 residues. Per the germline V gene, CDR1 is SGDLS and CDR2 is YYNGEE. The CDR3 DNA is TGTGCCAGCAGCGTAGAGGGCAGGGATAACTATGGCTACACCTTC. This translates into CASSVEGRDNYGYTF. Based on the CDR3 plus reference TRBV9 and TRBJ1-2, the full variable domain is DSGVTQTPKHLITATGQRVTLRCSPRSGDLSVYWYQQSLDQGLQFLIQYYNGEERAKGNILERFSAQQFPDLHSELNLSSLELGDSALYFCASSVEGRDNYGYTFGSGTRLTVV.

This clonotype appeared many times. CDR3: CASSPQGAWETQYF. Written as DNA, the CDR3 is TGTGCCAGCAGCCCTCAGGGGGCGTGGGAGACCCAGTACTTC. J is TRBJ2-5 and V is TRBV7-9, with 8 bases identical to TRBD1. Losses at the gene ends were 5 bases for V and 5 bases for J; bases not matched to a gene: 7. This CDR3 region has 14 residues. Germline CDR1 reads SEHNR; CDR2 reads FQNEAQ (reference sequence).

This clonotype was observed many times. The V gene is TRBV7-2, the J gene TRBJ2-7, with D perhaps TRBD1 or TRBD2 (5 bases each). CDR1 and CDR2 from the germline V gene are SGHTA and FQGNSA. Between the trimmed V and J ends, which lost 5 bases and 0 bases, there was a span of 14 bases. The CDR3 runs to 15 residues. The CDR3 is CASSPTTGTSYEQYF. As DNA, the CDR3 is TGTGCCAGCAGCCCCACCACCGGGACCTCCTACGAGCAGTACTTC.

This clonotype was seen at least ten times. The CDR3 nucleotides are TGCGCCAGCAGCTTGGTTCCTAGCGGGGGCACCTCCTACGAGCAGTACTTC. Encoded protein: CASSLVPSGGTSYEQYF. The V gene is TRBV5-1, the J gene TRBJ2-7, with 10 bases identical to TRBD2. The germline gives CDR1 SGHRS, CDR2 YFSETQ. J lost 0 bases, V lost 0 bases, and 6 bases had no gene match. The CDR3 has 17 amino acids. Filled out from reference TRBV5-1 and TRBJ2-7, the complete variable domain reads KAGVTQTPRYLIKTRGQQVTLSCSPISGHRSVSWYQQTPGQGLQFLFEYFSETQRNKGNFPGRFSGRQFSNSRSEMNVSTLELGDSALYLCASSLVPSGGTSYEQYFGPGTRLTVT.

The chain joins TRBV5-1 to TRBJ1-6; unclear D gene. Germline values: CDR1 SGHRS, CDR2 YFSETQ. The CDR3 covers 14 residues. V was pared by 0 bases and J by 5 bases, with 6 bases between. This CDR3 is CASSLGDNNSPLHF. Written as DNA, the CDR3 is TGCGCCAGCAGCTTGGGTGACAATAATTCACCCCTCCACTTT. Full variable domain (outside the CDR3, taken from reference TRBV5-1 and TRBJ1-6): KAGVTQTPRYLIKTRGQQVTLSCSPISGHRSVSWYQQTPGQGLQFLFEYFSETQRNKGNFPGRFSGRQFSNSRSEMNVSTLELGDSALYLCASSLGDNNSPLHFGNGTRLTVT.

The chain employs TRBV20-1 and TRBJ2-4, with 7 positions matching TRBD2. The CDR3 is 14 amino acids. The trim removed 6 bases at V and 6 bases at J, leaving 11 bases unmatched. CDR1 and CDR2 from the germline V gene are DFQATT and SNEGSKA (reference sequence). This chain's CDR3 is CSARGESSGNIQYF. In DNA form, the CDR3 reads TGCAGTGCCCGGGGGGAAAGCTCTGGAAACATTCAGTACTTC.

At least ten counts were recorded for this clonotype. The chain combines TRBV7-8 with TRBJ2-3; D perhaps matches TRBD2 (6 bases). This CDR3 region has 16 residues. Germline loops: CDR1 SGHVS, CDR2 FQNEAQ. V lost 3 bases, J lost 2 bases, and 15 bases lay in between. The CDR3 DNA sequence: TGTGCCAGCAGCTTGATTGGGGACTCCTTCACAGATACGCAGTATTTT. Its translation: CASSLIGDSFTDTQYF.

This clonotype has ten or more counts. The V gene is TRBV11-2, the J gene TRBJ2-7; TRBD2 agrees at 14 bases. Germline loops: CDR1 SGHAT, CDR2 FQNNGV. With 5 bases clipped from V and 6 bases from J, the junction kept 9 bases outside the gene matches. This CDR3 contains 16 residues. The CDR3 bases are TGTGCCAGCAGCCCGGGACTAGCGGGAGCCCGGGTCGAGCAGTACTTC. Residues: CASSPGLAGARVEQYF.

Only a few counts were recorded for this clonotype. The gene calls are TRBV28 and TRBJ2-2; the match to TRBD2 covers 12 bases. The CDR3 has 16 residues. CDR1 and CDR2 (germline): MDHEN, SYDVKM. V was clipped by 5 bases and J by 8 bases; unmatched bases: 9. The CDR3 reads CASSPWTSGITGELFF. The CDR3 DNA sequence: TGTGCCAGCAGTCCCTGGACTAGCGGGATTACTGGGGAGCTGTTTTTT.

This clonotype appeared many times. The J gene is TRBJ2-5, the V gene TRBV7-9, with unresolved D. V shed 1 base and J shed 1 base, with 4 bases lying between them. Germline assignment: CDR1 SEHNR and CDR2 FQNEAQ (reference sequence). CDR3 length: 13 residues. The CDR3 spells CASSLGFQETQYF. The CDR3, as DNA: TGTGCCAGCAGCTTAGGATTCCAAGAGACCCAGTACTTC.

The V call is TRBV5-1, the J call TRBJ2-3; 11 nucleotides line up with TRBD2. With V trimmed by 0 bases and J by 3 bases, 6 bases remained unmatched. CDR1 is SGHRS and CDR2 is YFSETQ in the germline V gene. The CDR3 contains 17 residues. CDR3 in amino acids: CASSLAGRLAGTDTQYF. The CDR3 DNA follows: TGCGCCAGCAGCTTGGCCGGGCGACTAGCGGGGACAGATACGCAGTATTTT.

There are many counts of this clonotype. The chain couples TRBV28 to TRBJ2-7; TRBD2 matches at 16 bases. This CDR3 contains 19 residues. Per the germline V gene, CDR1 is MDHEN and CDR2 is SYDVKM. Unmatched junction bases numbered 11, after V lost 5 bases and J lost 1 base. Here the CDR3 reads CASSPLTGTSGRGSYEQYF. The CDR3 bases are TGTGCCAGCAGTCCACTAACCGGGACTAGCGGGAGGGGGTCCTACGAGCAGTACTTC. The full variable domain, with the rest looked up from reference TRBV28 and TRBJ2-7, is DVKVTQSSRYLVKRTGEKVFLECVQDMDHENMFWYRQDPGLGLRLIYFSYDVKMKEKGDIPEGYSVSREKKERFSLILESASTNQTSMYLCASSPLTGTSGRGSYEQYFGPGTRLTVT.

With respect to this clonotype: A much more abundant neighbour one base away suggests this may be a read error. The rearrangement links TRBV10-3 to TRBJ1-1; D might be TRBD1 (5 bases). Trimming shortened V by 10 bases and J by 0 bases, and 12 bases separated the two germline ends. The CDR3 is made up of 13 amino acids. The germline CDR1 and CDR2 sequences are ENHRY and SYGVKD. The CDR3 DNA is TGTGCCACCACAGACAGAATGAACACTGAAGCTTTCTTT. Its translation is CATTDRMNTEAFF.

On this clonotype itself: One base away lies a much larger clone, so this may be a sequencing read error. In DNA form, the CDR3 reads TGTGCCAGCAGTTACTGGGACAGGGCTAGCTCCTACAATAAGCAGTTCTTC. Protein product: CASSYWDRASSYNKQFF. The chain is built from TRBV6-2 or TRBV6-3 and TRBJ2-1; 9 positions agree with TRBD1. This CDR3 has 17 residues. Germline V gene data show CDR1 as MNHEY and CDR2 as SVGEGT.

This clonotype has more than one count but fewer than ten. The CDR3 loop is CASSQGSEAFF. The DNA of the CDR3 is TGCGCCAGCAGCCAGGGGAGCGAAGCTTTCTTT. The chain carries TRBV4-1 and TRBJ1-1, with D hard to call. V was pared by 3 bases and J by 8 bases, with 7 bases between. The CDR3 extends over 11 amino acids. Germline CDR1 is MGHRA and CDR2 is YSYEKL.

The sample holds a few counts of this clonotype. V gene TRBV30 combines with J gene TRBJ1-2, with 9 bases that match TRBD1. Trimming took 2 bases from V and 7 from J; bases not matched to a gene: 5. Germline CDR1 GTSNPN, CDR2 SVGIG (reference sequence). CDR3 length equals 13 residues. The CDR3 here is CAWSRGTGSGYTF. The DNA of the CDR3 is TGTGCCTGGAGTAGGGGGACAGGGTCTGGCTACACCTTC.

This clonotype turned up a few times. This sequence joins TRBV2 and TRBJ2-2; D gene uncertain. Germline CDR1 and CDR2: SNHLY and FYNNEI. The CDR3 contains 14 residues. Trimming left V 8 bases short and J 5 bases short, with 15 bases between. CDR3 sequence: CASSLFADTGELFF. The CDR3 DNA sequence: TGTGCCAGCTCCCTTTTCGCGGATACCGGGGAGCTGTTTTTT.

This clonotype was seen at least ten times. The chain couples TRBV6-5 to TRBJ1-6; D is possibly TRBD1 (5 bases). The CDR3 loop spans 16 amino acids. Trimming took off 0 bases at V and 10 bases at J, with 16 bases between the two ends. CDR1 is MNHEY, CDR2 SVGAGI, per germline. The CDR3: CASSYSWGMKGSPLHF. CDR3 DNA: TGTGCCAGCAGTTACTCCTGGGGGATGAAGGGGTCACCCCTCCACTTT.

This clonotype has ten or more counts. The chain is built from TRBV5-1 and TRBJ1-2, with 7 bases matching TRBD1. CDR3 length: 13 residues. Germline V gene lookup returns CDR1 SGHRS and CDR2 YFSETQ. With V trimmed by 4 bases and J by 8 bases, 8 bases remained unmatched. The CDR3: CASSGMTGYGYTF. DNA for the CDR3: TGCGCCAGCAGCGGGATGACAGGGTACGGCTACACCTTC.

The chain employs TRBV2 and TRBJ1-1; D is unresolved. This CDR3 contains 17 residues. V was shortened by 0 bases and J by 3 bases, with 17 bases between the two germline ends. Germline lookup yields CDR1 SNHLY and CDR2 FYNNEI. CDR3 coding DNA: TGTGCCAGCAGTGAAGCGCCGATAGGTCGCGGATACACTGAAGCTTTCTTT. Translating gives CASSEAPIGRGYTEAFF. The variable domain in full, with the rest retrieved from reference TRBV2 and TRBJ1-1, is EPEVTQTPSHQVTQMGQEVILRCVPISNHLYFYWYRQILGQKVEFLVSFYNNEISEKSEIFDDQFSVERPDGSNFTLKIRSTKLEDSAMYFCASSEAPIGRGYTEAFFGQGTRLTVV.

This rearrangement joins TRBV7-6 to TRBJ2-7; D remains ambiguous. Germline V gene lookup returns CDR1 SGHVS and CDR2 FNYEAQ. The CDR3 runs 12 residues. V was cut by 6 bases and J by 3 bases, with 9 bases left in between. CDR3 protein: CASSSFGYEQYF. CDR3 in DNA: TGTGCCAGCAGTTCTTTTGGCTACGAGCAGTACTTC.

This clonotype showed up many times. V usage is TRBV30 and J usage is TRBJ2-5; 8 nucleotides align to TRBD1. Per germline, CDR1 GTSNPN and CDR2 SVGIG (reference sequence). CDR3 length: 12 residues. Trimming removed 4 bases from V and 5 bases from J; junction bases left unmatched: 3. CDR3 loop: CAWNRGMETQYF. The CDR3 nucleotides read TGTGCCTGGAACAGGGGGATGGAGACCCAGTACTTC. The complete variable domain, with remaining parts taken from reference TRBV30 and TRBJ2-5, reads SQTIHQWPATLVQPVGSPLSLECTVEGTSNPNLYWYRQAAGRGLQLLFYSVGIGQISSEVPQNLSASRPQDRQFILSSKKLLLSDSGFYLCAWNRGMETQYFGPGTRLLVL.